The clone carrying this T cell receptor beta chain was seen only a few times. What it recognizes is unknown. The entry originates in a study of identical twins. Study outcomes and limitations: With abundant cord blood beta clonotypes, insertions were fewer; memory repertoires showed no such pattern. Models underpredicted monozygotic twin sharing of out-of-frame TCR alpha.

Only healthy Caucasians were included as donors. One entry per CDR3 protein, called by TCRdb with MiXCR from the 5' RACE reads. The sample comprises 700,000 or so distinct CDR3 sequences, 8.5% to 9.5% of which are singletons, and 0.75% to 1% rests with the top ten. Germline V gene sequence: CDR1 KGHSH, CDR2 LQKENI. The CDR3 extends over 16 amino acids. The J segment lost 0 bases and the V segment lost 4 bases, leaving 3 bases of the junction unmatched. This sample was shared with a second study, whose subject was yellow fever vaccine responses in identical twins.

The sample was PBMCs. This clonotype was sampled from a woman aged 18-29 years in good health. The V gene is TRBV18, the J gene TRBJ2-2; 9 bases line up with TRBD2. Here the CDR3 reads CASSRGTSSNTGELFF. The CDR3 DNA reads as TGTGCCAGCTCACGCGGGACTAGCTCGAACACCGGGGAGCTGTTTTTT.